The rows below give T cell receptor beta chains drawn from one sample of a study of CD8+ T cells in alopecia areata. Generated by immunoSEQ multiplex PCR, the TCRdb table keeps only in-frame clones and is missing some. The data hold under 250,000 clones, with more than 45% observed a single time. Sequenced here: CD4+ T cells sorted from blood, sampled at week 4, from a patient treated with tofacitinib. Source of these receptors: a human donor with alopecia areata. The CDR3 runs from the conserved cysteine through the conserved F or W. The D gene is left open where the match is weak. Rows may omit the clone size; those that give it use once, few, many or a size class.

V	J	size	D	DNA	CDR3
TRBV4-3	TRBJ2-6	NA	NA	TGCGCCAGCAGTCGCCCCTCAAGGGGTCTGACTGGGGCCAACGTCCTGACTTTC	CASSRPSRGLTGANVLTF
TRBV19	TRBJ1-1	few	NA	TGTGCCAGTAGCACTAACACTGAAGCTTTCTTT	CASSTNTEAFF
TRBV29-1	TRBJ1-1	NA	NA	TGCAGCGTTTCGGCTCTTGTAGACAACACTGAAGCTTTCTTT	CSVSALVDNTEAFF
TRBV14	TRBJ2-3	few	NA	TGTGCCAGCAGCCGTGACATAACAGATACGCAGTATTTT	CASSRDITDTQYF
TRBV27	TRBJ1-1	NA	NA	TGTGCCAGCAGTTCAGATACAAAGAACACTGAAGCTTTCTTT	CASSSDTKNTEAFF
TRBV30	TRBJ2-5	few	TRBD1	TGTGCCTGGGGACAGGGGGAAGAGACCCAGTACTTC	CAWGQGEETQYF
TRBV6-5	TRBJ2-2	NA	TRBD1	TGTGCCAGCAGTTACTCTGGGACAGGTACCACCGGGGAGCTGTTTTTT	CASSYSGTGTTGELFF
TRBV29-1	TRBJ1-1	NA	NA	TGCAGCGTGGACCAAAACGGGGCCACTGAAGCTTTCTTT	CSVDQNGATEAFF
TRBV7-2	TRBJ1-2	few	TRBD1	TGTGCCAGCAGCCTGGGACAGGGTTACGGCTACACCTTC	CASSLGQGYGYTF
TRBV6-1	TRBJ1-4	few	NA	TGTGCCAGCAGGACTCGACAGCCAGGCAATGAAAAACTGTTTTTT	CASRTRQPGNEKLFF
TRBV29-1	TRBJ2-5	NA	NA	TGCAGCGTTGCTAGTCAGACTGGGGAGACCCAGTACTTC	CSVASQTGETQYF
TRBV29-1	TRBJ2-1	NA	NA	TGCAGCGCCTCGGTTTCAAGGCAGTTCTTC	CSASVSRQFF
TRBV29-1	TRBJ1-1	NA	NA	TGCAGCGTTCGGTCCTTGAACACTGAAGCTTTCTTT	CSVRSLNTEAFF
TRBV11-2	TRBJ1-1	few	NA	TGTGCCAGCAGCTTAAAGGAGGGAAGCACTGAAGCTTTCTTT	CASSLKEGSTEAFF
TRBV10-3	TRBJ1-1	few	NA	TGTGCCATCAGTGAAAAAGGGCCGGACACTGAAGCTTTCTTT	CAISEKGPDTEAFF
TRBV10-3	TRBJ2-3	few	NA	TGTGCCCCACCCCCCACAGATACGCAGTATTTT	CAPPPTDTQYF
TRBV7-2	TRBJ2-3	NA	NA	TGTGCCAGCAGCTTAGTATCCTCAGATACGCAGTATTTT	CASSLVSSDTQYF
TRBV29-1	TRBJ2-5	NA	NA	TGCAGCGTTGCCCAACAAGAGACCCAGTACTTC	CSVAQQETQYF
TRBV19	TRBJ2-3	NA	NA	TGTGCCAGTAGTACCGGGCCGAAGAAATCCACAGATACGCAGTATTTT	CASSTGPKKSTDTQYF
TRBV29-1	TRBJ1-1	few	NA	TGCAGCGTTGTGGTTCAGGCGAAGAACACTGAAGCTTTCTTT	CSVVVQAKNTEAFF
TRBV7-2	TRBJ1-2	once	NA	TGTGCCAGCAGCTTAGAGAACAGGGATGGCTACACCTTC	CASSLENRDGYTF
TRBV30	TRBJ2-7	NA	NA	TGTGTTTGTGCGGGGGCCACCCTGGGGGAGCAGTACTTC	CVCAGATLGEQYF
TRBV30	TRBJ2-7	NA	TRBD1	TGTGCCTGGAGTCCACTTGGACAGGGCCTAACCGAGCAGTACTTC	CAWSPLGQGLTEQYF
TRBV23-1	TRBJ1-4	few	TRBD1	TGCGCCAGCAGTCATCCTATGCCGGGACAGGGTAGTGAAAAACTGTTTTTT	CASSHPMPGQGSEKLFF
TRBV6-6	TRBJ2-3	few	NA	TGTGCCAGCAGTTTTCCGGGGAGCACAGATACGCAGTATTTT	CASSFPGSTDTQYF
TRBV5-1	TRBJ2-2	NA	TRBD1	TGCGCCAGCAGCTTCCGGGACAGGGGCACCGGGGAGCTGTTTTTT	CASSFRDRGTGELFF
TRBV29-1	TRBJ1-1	NA	NA	TGCAGCGCCTCAAAATTCATGAACACTGAAGCTTTCTTT	CSASKFMNTEAFF
TRBV6-5	TRBJ1-2	few	NA	TGTGCCAGCAAGGACAGCTATGGCTACACCTTC	CASKDSYGYTF
TRBV27	TRBJ1-2	NA	TRBD1	TGTGCCAGCAGCCTACAGGGGAGCTATGGCTACACCTTC	CASSLQGSYGYTF
TRBV2	TRBJ2-3	NA	NA	TGTGCCAGCAGTGAAATTTGGGCTAGCACAGATACGCAGTATTTT	CASSEIWASTDTQYF
TRBV5-6	TRBJ1-5	few	TRBD1	TGTGCCAGCAGCTCGGGGACAGCTAATCAGCCCCAGCATTTT	CASSSGTANQPQHF